This is a list of T cell receptor beta chains from one sample in a study of cytomegalovirus exposure and HLA in healthy donors. Only in-frame clones appear in the TCRdb table, and some are missing; sequencing was by immunoSEQ multiplex PCR. The sample holds more than 120,000 clones; roughly 87% are singletons and the top ten take 4.5%. The specimen sequenced was PBMCs. The receptors stem from a man aged 18 to 30 in good health and CMV-seropositive. Each CDR3 is given with its conserved first and last residue. D genes are given only for firm matches. The size of a clone is reported for some rows only, either as once, few or many, or as a class for expanded clones.

>NA|TRBV30|TRBJ2-2|NA
CAWRGVGTPNTGELFF
TGTGCCTGGAGGGGCGTAGGAACCCCGAACACCGGGGAGCTGTTTTTT
>NA|TRBV18|TRBJ2-7|TRBD1
CASSPRDSPSYEQYF
TGTGCCAGCTCACCACGGGACAGCCCTTCCTACGAGCAGTACTTC
>once|TRBV7-6|TRBJ2-1|NA
CASSGGAPYNEQFF
TGTGCCAGCAGCGGGGGGGCCCCCTACAATGAGCAGTTCTTC
>NA|TRBV5-5|TRBJ1-5|NA
CASSLEQYNQPQHF
TGTGCCAGCAGCTTGGAACAGTATAATCAGCCCCAGCATTTT
>NA|TRBV29-1|TRBJ1-2|NA
CSVAGAPGTSYGYTF
TGCAGCGTCGCAGGGGCCCCAGGGACCAGCTATGGCTACACCTTC
>few|TRBV6-5|TRBJ1-1|NA
CASSAAVNTEAFF
TGTGCCAGCAGTGCGGCCGTGAACACTGAAGCTTTCTTT
>NA|TRBV27|TRBJ1-3|NA
CASSRYAGNTIYF
TGTGCCAGCAGCCGCTACGCGGGAAACACCATATATTTT
>NA|TRBV4-2|TRBJ1-1|NA
CASSHGRQGNAEAFF
TGTGCCAGCAGCCACGGTAGGCAGGGGAATGCTGAAGCTTTCTTT
>NA|TRBV29-1|TRBJ2-2|NA
CSALPSDRAANTGELFF
TGCAGCGCACTACCCTCTGACAGAGCTGCGAACACCGGGGAGCTGTTTTTT
>NA|TRBV5-1|TRBJ2-2|TRBD1
CASSLNGQGNTGELFF
TGCGCCAGCAGCTTAAACGGACAGGGGAACACCGGGGAGCTGTTTTTT
>NA|TRBV28|TRBJ1-5|NA
CASRPGTSNQPQHF
TGTGCCAGCAGGCCCGGGACAAGCAATCAGCCCCAGCATTTT
>once|TRBV15|TRBJ2-7|TRBD2
CATSRDPGLAFYEQYF
TGTGCCACCAGCAGAGACCCGGGACTAGCGTTCTACGAGCAGTACTTC
>once|TRBV30|TRBJ1-3|NA
CAWSSTIRGNTIYF
TGTGCCTGGAGTTCGACAATCCGTGGAAACACCATATATTTT
>NA|TRBV30|TRBJ2-3|NA
CAWSSGGFGTDTQYF
TGTGCCTGGAGTAGTGGGGGGTTCGGCACAGATACGCAGTATTTT
>NA|TRBV2|TRBJ2-7|TRBD1
CASSPQGPKYEQYF
TGTGCCAGCAGCCCACAGGGGCCGAAGTACGAGCAGTACTTC